Below, 10 T cell receptor beta chains from the same sample are listed, as sequenced in a study of T cell responses to AZD1222 COVID-19 vaccine. Only in-frame clones appear in the TCRdb table, and some are missing; sequencing was by immunoSEQ multiplex PCR. The repertoire holds 90,000 to 140,000 clones, with 85% to 90% as singletons. Sequenced here: peripheral blood, sampled on day 0 of AZD1222 vaccination. These receptors originate from an adult in good health.

The CDR3 protein is CASSQDGTYEQYF. In nucleotides, the CDR3 is TGTGCCAGCAGCCAAGATGGGACGTACGAGCAGTACTTC. The chain employs TRBV3-1 (or the pseudogene TRBV3-2) and TRBJ2-7; either TRBD1 or TRBD2 may fit D (5 bases each). This CDR3 has 13 residues. CDR1 and CDR2 (germline): LGHDT, YNNKEL (reference sequence). The V end was cut by 0 bases, the J end by 4 bases, with 7 bases between.

Written as DNA, the CDR3 is TGCGCCAGCAGCTTGGCCCTACAGAACCGCGGTACAGATACGCAGTATTTT. The encoded protein is CASSLALQNRGTDTQYF. The chain recombines TRBV5-1 with TRBJ2-3; no definite D call. The CDR3 covers 17 residues. V lost 0 bases and J lost 3, with 17 bases in between. CDR1 and CDR2 from the germline V gene are SGHRS and YFSETQ.

The chain is built from TRBV6-5 and TRBJ2-1; the D is unclear. Germline CDR1 is MNHEY and CDR2 is SVGAGI. Trimming shortened V by 6 bases and J by 8 bases, and 8 bases separated the two germline ends. This CDR3 comprises 11 residues. The CDR3 bases are TGTGCCAGCAGCTATCTCGATGAGCAGTTCTTC. It codes for CASSYLDEQFF.

The gene calls are TRBV4-3 and TRBJ1-4, with D uncertain. Per germline, CDR1 LGHNA and CDR2 YSLEER. The CDR3 consists of 14 residues. V was pared by 1 base and J by 4 bases, with 7 bases between. CDR3 sequence reads: CASSQGEGNEKLFF. CDR3 nucleotide sequence: TGCGCCAGCAGCCAAGGGGAGGGTAATGAAAAACTGTTTTTT.

The rearrangement links TRBV18 to TRBJ2-6; D tentatively fits TRBD1 or TRBD2 (5 bases each). The CDR3 length is 17 residues. In germline, CDR1 is KGHSH, CDR2 LQKENI. Trimming shortened V by 4 bases and J by 3 bases, and 16 bases separated the two germline ends. As DNA, the CDR3 is TGTGCCAGCTCACGGGACGGCGAGGGGCGTGGGGCCAACGTCCTGACTTTC. Protein product: CASSRDGEGRGANVLTF.

The chain combines TRBV6-2 or TRBV6-3 with TRBJ1-2; TRBD1 aligns across 8 bases. CDR3 length: 18 residues. The V and J ends lost 2 bases and 13 bases, in that order; junction bases with no gene match: 24. Germline CDR1 is MNHEY and CDR2 is SVGEGT. As DNA, the CDR3 is TGTGCCAGCAGTTACCCGAGTGGGCTTGGGACAGGCTCCTCCGGACGCACCTTC. Translation: CASSYPSGLGTGSSGRTF.

A word on this clone: The same CDR3 also results from other DNA sequences found in this sample. The chain combines TRBV15 with TRBJ2-1, with D unclear. This CDR3 has 12 amino acids. CDR1 is LNHNV and CDR2 is YYDKDF in the germline V gene (reference sequence). Between the trimmed V and J ends, which lost 3 bases and 4 bases, there was a span of 4 bases. The CDR3 loop is CATSRGYNEQFF. The CDR3 coding sequence is TGTGCCACCAGCAGGGGGTACAATGAGCAGTTCTTC.

This chain joins TRBV24-1 and TRBJ1-2; 9 bases fit TRBD1. The J segment lost 3 bases and the V segment lost 5 bases, leaving 12 bases of the junction unmatched. Looked up from germline, CDR1 is KGHDR and CDR2 is SFDVKD. The CDR3 sequence is 17 residues long. CDR3 sequence: CATSGLDRGIGDYGYTF. CDR3 in DNA: TGTGCCACCAGTGGACTGGACAGGGGCATTGGGGACTATGGCTACACCTTC.

The rearrangement joins TRBV24-1 to TRBJ2-1; D uncertain. Germline CDR1 is KGHDR and CDR2 is SFDVKD. Trimming pared 3 bases from V and 5 bases from J, leaving 13 bases between. The CDR3 has 15 amino acids. CDR3 nucleotide sequence: TGTGCCACCAGTGATCCGGACCGACCCCACAATGAGCAGTTCTTC. Protein sequence: CATSDPDRPHNEQFF.

The rearrangement joins TRBV18 to TRBJ1-1; the D is unclear. Germline V CDR1 and CDR2: KGHSH, LQKENI. V was trimmed by 6 bases and J by 5 bases, leaving 13 bases between them. The CDR3 has 13 residues. The CDR3 reads CASSPSSLTEAFF. In nucleotides, the CDR3 is TGTGCCAGCTCCCCCTCTTCCTTGACTGAAGCTTTCTTT.